The rows below give T cell receptor beta chains drawn from one sample of a study of OX40 agonist ivuxolimab in advanced cancers. This table comes from immunoSEQ multiplex PCR, and its TCRdb copy is limited to in-frame clones, with some not included. The table shows tens of thousands of clones, with 75% to 85% occurring only once. The source material was CD4+ or CD8+ T cells sorted from blood, sampled in a trial of the OX40 agonist ivuxolimab. These receptors came from an adult with an advanced solid tumor such as melanoma, head and neck, liver or kidney cancer. The CDR3 runs from the conserved cysteine through the conserved F or W. D genes are given only for firm matches. A row's size may be missing; if present it is once, few, many or a size class.

-	TRBV28	TRBJ2-2	-	TGTGCCAGCACCGTGAACACCGGGGAGCTGTTTTTT	CASTVNTGELFF
TRBD2	TRBV28	TRBJ2-3	-	TGTGCCAGCAGTACACCCTATAGCCTAGCGGGGGTGACAGATACGCAGTATTTT	CASSTPYSLAGVTDTQYF
-	TRBV7-6	TRBJ2-1	-	TGTGCCAGCACCCTCTACAATGAGCAGTTCTTC	CASTLYNEQFF
-	TRBV7-3	TRBJ2-5	-	TGTGCCAGCAGCTCCCTGGGCAGGGCCCAAGGAGAGACCCAGTACTTC	CASSSLGRAQGETQYF
-	TRBV28	TRBJ1-5	-	TGTGCCAGCACCGCTCCGGACCGAAATCAGCCCCAGCATTTT	CASTAPDRNQPQHF
TRBD2	TRBV11-3	TRBJ2-4	-	TGTGCCAGCAGCTTTATTGGGATGGGAGGGGTGGCCAAAAACATTCAGTACTTC	CASSFIGMGGVAKNIQYF
-	TRBV28	TRBJ1-2	-	TGTGCCAGCACCCTTCGGATAGGTAGGGTAGGGACCTATGGCTACACCTTC	CASTLRIGRVGTYGYTF
TRBD2	TRBV14	TRBJ2-3	-	TGTGCCAGCAGTCCTCGCGGGGGGGAGCCAGATACGCAGTATTTT	CASSPRGGEPDTQYF
TRBD1	TRBV2	TRBJ1-1	-	TGTGCCAGCATTTTCGGGACAGTGATGAACACTGAAGCTTTCTTT	CASIFGTVMNTEAFF
-	TRBV19	TRBJ1-3	once	TGTGCCAGTAGTCTGAAAGGGGACACCATATATTTT	CASSLKGDTIYF
TRBD2	TRBV19	TRBJ2-1	few	TGTGCCAGTAGTCCCCGGACTAGCGGGGACTACAATGAGCAGTTCTTC	CASSPRTSGDYNEQFF
-	TRBV6-6	TRBJ2-7	-	TGTGCCAGCAGTTACGGGAAAGAGCGCTACGAGCAGTACTTC	CASSYGKERYEQYF
-	TRBV10-3	TRBJ1-1	-	TGTGCCATCAGTGAGACAGACATGAACACTGAAGCTTTCTTT	CAISETDMNTEAFF
-	TRBV28	TRBJ1-5	-	TGTGCCAGCAGTTTCCATGACGGAGGCAATCAGCCCCAGCATTTT	CASSFHDGGNQPQHF
TRBD1	TRBV27	TRBJ1-4	-	TGTGCCAGCAGTTTCGGGGACAGGCGTAATGAAAAACTGTTTTTT	CASSFGDRRNEKLFF
-	TRBV7-3	TRBJ2-7	-	TGTGCCAGCAGCTCGCAGGGTGGCGAGCAGTACTTC	CASSSQGGEQYF
-	TRBV7-8	TRBJ2-1	once	TGTGCCAGCAGCTTAGCAGGGCGGAGCTCCTACAATGAGCAGTTCTTC	CASSLAGRSSYNEQFF
-	TRBV2	TRBJ2-7	-	TGTGCCAGCAGTGAAGGCGTATCTACGAGCGAGCAGTACTTC	CASSEGVSTSEQYF
-	TRBV5-1	TRBJ2-2	-	TGCGCCAGCAGCGACCGAGTGGGTACCGGGGAGCTGTTTTTT	CASSDRVGTGELFF
-	TRBV11-2	TRBJ2-7	-	TGTGCCTCAGGTGAATACGAGCAGTACTTC	CASGEYEQYF
-	TRBV9	TRBJ2-3	-	TGTGCCAGCAGCGTAGCCCCAGGCCGGGGAGATACGCAGTATTTT	CASSVAPGRGDTQYF
-	TRBV28	TRBJ1-2	-	TGTGCCAGCACCGGGGGACTCCTAGTCGGGAGCTACACCTTC	CASTGGLLVGSYTF
-	TRBV6-6	TRBJ1-1	-	TGTGCCAGCAACTTAGCGAGGACAGACTCAGAAGCTTTCTTT	CASNLARTDSEAFF
TRBD1	TRBV19	TRBJ1-5	-	TGTGCCGGCGGACAGGGGGCGAATCAGCCCCAGCATTTT	CAGGQGANQPQHF
TRBD2	TRBV5-5	TRBJ2-1	-	TGTGCCAGCAGCCCACTAGCGGGAGGGCTCAATGAGCAGTTCTTC	CASSPLAGGLNEQFF
TRBD1	TRBV25-1	TRBJ1-1	-	TGTGCCAGCAGCCCCTTTGGGACAGGGAGTACTGAAGCTTTCTTT	CASSPFGTGSTEAFF
TRBD1	TRBV18	TRBJ1-2	-	TGTGCCAGCTCAAGAACAGGGGAGAGATATGGCTACACCTTC	CASSRTGERYGYTF
-	TRBV6-5	TRBJ1-5	-	TGTGCCAGCAGTTACTTTTCCCGGGCCCCCGATCAGCCCCAGCATTTT	CASSYFSRAPDQPQHF
-	TRBV7-6	TRBJ2-2	few	TGTGCCAGCAGCTTAGGACCCACGAACACCGGGGAGCTGTTTTTT	CASSLGPTNTGELFF
-	TRBV5-1	TRBJ2-6	-	TGCGCCAGCAGCCTACGACAGGACTCTGGGGCCAACGTCCTGACTTTC	CASSLRQDSGANVLTF
-	TRBV5-6	TRBJ2-1	-	TGTGCCAGCAGCTTGGAGGGGAATGAGCAGTTCTTC	CASSLEGNEQFF
TRBD1	TRBV6-6	TRBJ1-2	-	TGTGCCAGCACCACACGCGGAGGGGGCAGCTATGGCTACACCTTC	CASTTRGGGSYGYTF
TRBD1	TRBV2	TRBJ1-3	-	TGTGCCAGCAGCTCACAGGGGACTGGAAACACCATATATTTT	CASSSQGTGNTIYF
-	TRBV6-5	TRBJ1-1	-	TGTGCCAGCAGTTCAGTATCCGCTGAAGCTTTCTTT	CASSSVSAEAFF
-	TRBV6-1	TRBJ1-3	-	TGTGCCAGCAGTGAACCCAGGGGTGCTGGAAACACCATATATTTT	CASSEPRGAGNTIYF
TRBD1	TRBV5-1	TRBJ2-3	few	TGCGCCAGCAGCTTGGCAGGGGGAACAGATACGCAGTATTTT	CASSLAGGTDTQYF
-	TRBV11-2	TRBJ2-1	-	TGTGCCAGCAGCTTAGGACTCAACCATGAGCAGTTCTTC	CASSLGLNHEQFF
-	TRBV30	TRBJ1-1	once	TGTGCCTGGAGTGTAGTGAAGACTGAAGCTTTCTTT	CAWSVVKTEAFF
TRBD2	TRBV29-1	TRBJ2-5	-	TGCAGCGTTTTTGACACGGGGGGAGAGACCCAGTACTTC	CSVFDTGGETQYF
-	TRBV11-3	TRBJ2-3	-	TGTGCCAGCAGCAATACAGGGACGCAGTATTTT	CASSNTGTQYF
-	TRBV30	TRBJ2-7	-	TGTGCCTGGAGTCCGGGATATAGCTACGAGCAGTACTTC	CAWSPGYSYEQYF
TRBD1	TRBV5-4	TRBJ1-2	-	TGTGCCAGCAGCGTGGACAGGGGTCGCATTCTTAACTATGGCTACACCTTC	CASSVDRGRILNYGYTF
TRBD2	TRBV5-1	TRBJ2-5	-	TGCGCCAGCAGCTTGGCAGGGGTAGCGGGGGGTCAAGAGACCCAGTACTTC	CASSLAGVAGGQETQYF
-	TRBV19	TRBJ1-2	-	TGTGCCAGTAGTATAATCGGGACATCAGGATATGGCTACACCTTC	CASSIIGTSGYGYTF
TRBD2	TRBV7-9	TRBJ2-7	few	TGTGCCAGCAGCTTAGTAGCGGGAGTCCACGAGCAGTACTTC	CASSLVAGVHEQYF
-	TRBV30	TRBJ2-7	-	TGTGCCTGGAGCTCCGGGTCTTCCTACGAGCAGTACTTC	CAWSSGSSYEQYF
-	TRBV21-1	TRBJ2-1	-	TGTGCCAGCAGCGCCCCACTAGCGGGAGGGTTCTTC	CASSAPLAGGFF
-	TRBV27	TRBJ2-3	-	TGTGCCAGCAGTTCGGGGAGCCTCAGCACAGATACGCAGTATTTT	CASSSGSLSTDTQYF